This T cell receptor (beta chain) is from a study of T cell repertoires in cytomegalovirus infection. The ends lost 3 bases at V and 4 bases at J; junction bases unmatched: 8. The CDR3 covers 16 residues. CDR1 is MGHRA, CDR2 YSYEKL, per germline. Study-wide points: The study identified carriers of CMV plus the relevant HLA from cumulative public TCR beta family frequency.

TCRdb processed the reads anew with MiXCR; each CDR3 protein has one entry. The table has fewer than 850,000 distinct CDR3 sequences, almost 30% seen once; the top ten hold around 13%. In regard to this clonotype: What it recognizes is unknown.

The TCR was taken from a human donor in good health (CMV status not recorded). Some clones in this sample may be carry-over from other donors' samples. The sample consisted of cultured CD8+ T cells from PBMCs, taken from culture after CMV antigen stimulation. The genes are TRBV4-1 and TRBJ1-5; the match to TRBD1 covers 8 bases. CDR3 nucleotide sequence: TGCGCCAGCAGCCAGAACAGGGGGGTTGGTAATCAGCCCCAGCATTTT. Protein product: CASSQNRGVGNQPQHF.